Sequencing of this T cell receptor (beta chain) was carried out in a study of blood T cells in healthy people across ages. The CDR3 spans 16 residues. Germline CDR1 KGHDR, CDR2 SFDVKD. The trim removed 0 bases at V and 3 bases at J, leaving 6 bases unmatched. With a J-beta primer mix and a sample-barcoded 5' primer, a second PCR ran about 7 to 12 cycles. CDR3-containing paired-end reads numbering at least 3 million came from each sample. TCRdb reprocessed the 5' RACE reads via MiXCR and lists one record per CDR3 protein. The sample includes approximately 1,100,000 distinct CDR3 sequences, under 55% of them seen just once. The donors, aged about 6 to 95, were healthy Caucasians from Russia.

The receptor's source is a woman aged 60-75 years in good health. The sample taken for sequencing was blood. The rearrangement uses TRBV24-1 and TRBJ1-1, with 7 bases identical to TRBD1. CDR3 nucleotides: TGTGCCACCAGTGATTTGCGTGGACAGGCGGACACTGAAGCTTTCTTT. Translated: CATSDLRGQADTEAFF.